This T cell receptor beta chain derives from a study of radiation and T cells in renal cell carcinoma. Whole-study context: Nephrectomy followed 15 Gy stereotactic body radiation by 4 weeks.

The sample's time point: baseline pretreatment blood. Treatment here: 15 Gy SBRT to primary tumor, nephrectomy 4 weeks later. This clone came up once. Its matching antigen is unknown. The CDR3 totals 14 residues. V gave up 0 bases and J gave up 4 bases, with 9 bases separating them. Looked up from germline, CDR1 is MNHEY and CDR2 is SVGAGI. Study-wide results and caveats: In blood, top tumor clones expanded by 2 weeks, shrinking by 4.

Method: immunoSEQ multiplex PCR; TCRdb's copy keeps in-frame clones and lacks some. This sample carries 120,000 to 150,000 clones, 75% to 90% of them seen once, and the ten largest clones take roughly 25%. This receptor was obtained from a woman aged 45-65 years with renal cell carcinoma. The source was blood, collected from a patient whose treatment included radiotherapy and nephrectomy. The chain carries TRBV6-5 and TRBJ1-2; a possible D gene is TRBD1 (5 bases). CDR3 amino acids: CASSYSTASYGYTF. The CDR3 DNA sequence: TGTGCCAGCAGTTACTCGACAGCCTCCTATGGCTACACCTTC.